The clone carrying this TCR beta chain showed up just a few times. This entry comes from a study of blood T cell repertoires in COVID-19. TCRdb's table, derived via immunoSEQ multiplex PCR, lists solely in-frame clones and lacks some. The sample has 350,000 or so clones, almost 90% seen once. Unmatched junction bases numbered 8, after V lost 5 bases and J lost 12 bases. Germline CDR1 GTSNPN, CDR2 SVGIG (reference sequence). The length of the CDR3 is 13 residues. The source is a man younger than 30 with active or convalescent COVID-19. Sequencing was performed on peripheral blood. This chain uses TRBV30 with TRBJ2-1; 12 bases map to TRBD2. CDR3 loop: CAWGTTSGSPQFF. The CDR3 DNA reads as TGTGCCTGGGGGACGACTAGCGGGAGTCCGCAGTTCTTC.